These T cell receptor beta chains were read from a single sample in a study of Ad26.COV2.S vaccination and SARS-CoV-2 variants. Measured with immunoSEQ multiplex PCR; TCRdb has only the in-frame clones, and not every one. The data contain a few hundred thousand clones, more than 75% of them seen just once; the ten biggest clones take up about 3%. Sequenced material: peripheral blood, taken in a trial of Ad26.COV2.S vaccine versus placebo. These TCRs come from a person aged 18-60 years who received the Ad26.COV2.S COVID-19 vaccine or a placebo. Each CDR3 is given with its conserved first and last residue. The order of the fields is V gene, J gene, D gene, clone size, CDR3 protein. A D gene is named only where the DNA matches it firmly. Where a row states a size, it is once, few, many or the class of an expanded clone; other rows omit it.

V gene: TRBV27
J gene: TRBJ1-2
D gene: TRBD1
clone size: few
CDR3 protein: CASSLYRDRGGYTF

V gene: TRBV6-5
J gene: TRBJ1-6
D gene: NA
clone size: NA
CDR3 protein: CASSYSGPRLGSPLHF

V gene: TRBV15
J gene: TRBJ1-3
D gene: NA
clone size: NA
CDR3 protein: CATSRDLIRQASGNTIYF

V gene: TRBV7-9
J gene: TRBJ1-1
D gene: TRBD1
clone size: once
CDR3 protein: CASSLQGDLEAFF

V gene: TRBV27
J gene: TRBJ2-3
D gene: NA
clone size: once
CDR3 protein: CASRAIGSGDTQYF

V gene: TRBV27
J gene: TRBJ2-5
D gene: NA
clone size: NA
CDR3 protein: CASSSTHREGETQYF

V gene: TRBV6-1
J gene: TRBJ2-3
D gene: TRBD2
clone size: NA
CDR3 protein: CASSVAGGRDTQYF

V gene: TRBV2
J gene: TRBJ2-7
D gene: NA
clone size: NA
CDR3 protein: CASSEGSGAFYEQYF

V gene: TRBV29-1
J gene: TRBJ2-2
D gene: TRBD2
clone size: NA
CDR3 protein: CSVETGLAGRHGELFF

V gene: TRBV29-1
J gene: TRBJ1-1
D gene: NA
clone size: NA
CDR3 protein: CSVDKPPGNTEAFF

V gene: TRBV23-1
J gene: TRBJ2-5
D gene: NA
clone size: NA
CDR3 protein: CASPVGFQETQYF

V gene: TRBV5-1
J gene: TRBJ2-5
D gene: NA
clone size: NA
CDR3 protein: CASSGGTPQETQYF

V gene: TRBV7-2
J gene: TRBJ1-1
D gene: TRBD1
clone size: NA
CDR3 protein: CASSTRGRSTEAFF

V gene: TRBV27
J gene: TRBJ2-7
D gene: NA
clone size: NA
CDR3 protein: CASSPTGGYEQYF

V gene: TRBV19
J gene: TRBJ1-1
D gene: NA
clone size: NA
CDR3 protein: CASSIDRRGTEAFF

V gene: TRBV7-8
J gene: TRBJ1-2
D gene: TRBD1
clone size: NA
CDR3 protein: CASSLGDRVGYGYTF

V gene: TRBV7-8
J gene: TRBJ1-5
D gene: NA
clone size: NA
CDR3 protein: CASSPQRRLGQPQHF